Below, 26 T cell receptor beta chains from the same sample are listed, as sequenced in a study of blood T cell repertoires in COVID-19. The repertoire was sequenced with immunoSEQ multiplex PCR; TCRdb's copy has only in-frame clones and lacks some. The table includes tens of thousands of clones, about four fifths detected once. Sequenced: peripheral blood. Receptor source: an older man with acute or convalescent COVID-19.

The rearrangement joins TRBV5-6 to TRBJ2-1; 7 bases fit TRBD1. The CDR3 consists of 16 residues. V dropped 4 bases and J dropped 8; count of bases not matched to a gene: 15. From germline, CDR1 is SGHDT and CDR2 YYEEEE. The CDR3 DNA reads TGTGCCAGCAGCCTCCAGACAGGGCTCACCGGGCATGAGCAGTTCTTC. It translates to CASSLQTGLTGHEQFF.

CDR3 region: CASSPNQGGASQETQYF. The DNA for the CDR3 is TGTGCCAGCTCACCCAATCAGGGCGGGGCATCCCAAGAGACCCAGTACTTC. The rearrangement joins TRBV18 to TRBJ2-5, with D tentatively TRBD2 (6 bases). Germline CDR1 KGHSH, CDR2 LQKENI. This CDR3 is 17 amino acids long. Between the trimmed V and J ends, which lost 3 bases and 1 base, there was a span of 18 bases.

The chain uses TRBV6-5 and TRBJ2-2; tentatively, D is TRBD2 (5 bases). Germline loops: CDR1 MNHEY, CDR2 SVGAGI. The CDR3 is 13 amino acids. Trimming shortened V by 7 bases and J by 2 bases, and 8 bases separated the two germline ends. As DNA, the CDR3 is TGTGCCAGCATTCGGGGAAACACCGGGGAGCTGTTTTTT. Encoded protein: CASIRGNTGELFF.

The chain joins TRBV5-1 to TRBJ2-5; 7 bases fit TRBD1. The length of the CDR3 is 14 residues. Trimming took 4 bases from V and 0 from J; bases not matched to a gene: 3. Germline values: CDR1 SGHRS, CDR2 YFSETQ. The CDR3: CASSTGQDQETQYF. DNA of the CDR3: TGCGCCAGCAGCACCGGACAGGACCAAGAGACCCAGTACTTC.

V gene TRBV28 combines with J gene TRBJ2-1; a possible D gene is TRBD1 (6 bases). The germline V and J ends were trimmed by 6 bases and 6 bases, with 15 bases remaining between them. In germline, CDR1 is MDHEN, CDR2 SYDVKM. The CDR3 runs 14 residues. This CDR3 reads CASRSTGNLNEQFF. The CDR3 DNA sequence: TGTGCCAGCAGATCGACAGGTAACCTCAATGAGCAGTTCTTC.

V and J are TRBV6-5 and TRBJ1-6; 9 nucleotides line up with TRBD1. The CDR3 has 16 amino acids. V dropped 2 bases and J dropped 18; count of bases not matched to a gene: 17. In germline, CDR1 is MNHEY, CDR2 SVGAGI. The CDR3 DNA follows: TGTGCCAGCAGTTACGTTCCACCGGGACAGGGAAATACCGACCACTTT. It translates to CASSYVPPGQGNTDHF.

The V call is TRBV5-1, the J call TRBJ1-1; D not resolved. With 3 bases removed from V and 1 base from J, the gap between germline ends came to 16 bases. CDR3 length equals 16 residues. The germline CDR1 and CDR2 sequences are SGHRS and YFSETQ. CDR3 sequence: CASSWADTARNTEAFF. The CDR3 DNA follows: TGCGCCAGCAGCTGGGCCGATACAGCTCGGAACACTGAAGCTTTCTTT.

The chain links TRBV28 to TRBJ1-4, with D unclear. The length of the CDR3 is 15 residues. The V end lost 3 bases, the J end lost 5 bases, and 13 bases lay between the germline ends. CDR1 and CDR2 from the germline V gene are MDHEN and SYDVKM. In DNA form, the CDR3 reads TGTGCCAGCAGTTTTACCGCGACGGGGAATGAAAAACTGTTTTTT. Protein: CASSFTATGNEKLFF.

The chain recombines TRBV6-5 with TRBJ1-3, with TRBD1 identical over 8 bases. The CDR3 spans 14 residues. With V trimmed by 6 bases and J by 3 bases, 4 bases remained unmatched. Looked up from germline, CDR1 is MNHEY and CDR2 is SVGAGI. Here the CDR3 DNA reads TGTGCCAGCAGGCCAGGGGGCTTTGGAAACACCATATATTTT. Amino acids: CASRPGGFGNTIYF.

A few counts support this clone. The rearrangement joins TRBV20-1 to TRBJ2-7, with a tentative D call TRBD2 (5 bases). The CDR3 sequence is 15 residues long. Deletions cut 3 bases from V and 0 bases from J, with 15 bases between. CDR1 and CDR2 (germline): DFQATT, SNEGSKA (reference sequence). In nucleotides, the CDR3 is TGCAGTGCTAGTTCCGGGGTACAAAGCTCCTACGAGCAGTACTTC. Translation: CSASSGVQSSYEQYF.

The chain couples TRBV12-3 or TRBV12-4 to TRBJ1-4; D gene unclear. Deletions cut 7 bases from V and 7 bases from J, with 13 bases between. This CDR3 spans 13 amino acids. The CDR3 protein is CASTRILGEKLFF. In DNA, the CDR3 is TGTGCCAGCACCAGGATACTGGGTGAAAAACTGTTTTTT.

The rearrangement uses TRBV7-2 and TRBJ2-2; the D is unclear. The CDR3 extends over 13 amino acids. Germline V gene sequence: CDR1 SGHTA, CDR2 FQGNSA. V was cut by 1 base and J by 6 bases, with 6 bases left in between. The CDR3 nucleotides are TGTGCCAGCAGCTTAGGTATCGCCGGGGAGCTGTTTTTT. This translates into CASSLGIAGELFF.

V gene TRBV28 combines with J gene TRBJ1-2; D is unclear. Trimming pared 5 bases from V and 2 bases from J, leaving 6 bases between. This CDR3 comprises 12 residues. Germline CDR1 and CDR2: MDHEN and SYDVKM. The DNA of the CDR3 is TGTGCCAGCAGTACAAAGAACTATGGCTACACCTTC. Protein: CASSTKNYGYTF.

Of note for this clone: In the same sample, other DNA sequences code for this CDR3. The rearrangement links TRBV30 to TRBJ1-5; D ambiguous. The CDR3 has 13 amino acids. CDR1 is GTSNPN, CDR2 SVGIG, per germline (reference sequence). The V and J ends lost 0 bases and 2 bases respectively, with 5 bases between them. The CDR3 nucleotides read TGTGCCTGGAGTGTACGGGGCAATCAGCCCCAGCATTTT. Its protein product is CAWSVRGNQPQHF.

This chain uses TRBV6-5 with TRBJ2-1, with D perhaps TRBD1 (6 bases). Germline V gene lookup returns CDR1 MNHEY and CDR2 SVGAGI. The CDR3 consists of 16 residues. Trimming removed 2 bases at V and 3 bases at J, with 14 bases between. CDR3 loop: CASSYITGSGYNEQFF. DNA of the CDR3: TGTGCCAGCAGTTACATAACAGGGTCGGGCTACAATGAGCAGTTCTTC.

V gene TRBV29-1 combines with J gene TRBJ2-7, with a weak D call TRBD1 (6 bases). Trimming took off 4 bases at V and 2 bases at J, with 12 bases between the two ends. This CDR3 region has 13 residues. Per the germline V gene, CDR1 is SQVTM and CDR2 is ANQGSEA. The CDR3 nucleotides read TGCAGCGTTGCTCAGGGGCCCACCTACGAGCAGTACTTC. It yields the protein CSVAQGPTYEQYF.

CDR3: CASSFLAGGTGELFF. CDR3 sequence (DNA): TGTGCCAGCAGTTTCCTAGCGGGAGGGACCGGGGAGCTGTTTTTT. The chain is built from TRBV6-2 or TRBV6-3 and TRBJ2-2, with 12 nucleotides matching TRBD2. Germline CDR1 reads MNHEY; CDR2 reads SVGEGT. V was clipped by 4 bases and J by 5 bases; unmatched bases: 2. The CDR3 totals 15 residues.

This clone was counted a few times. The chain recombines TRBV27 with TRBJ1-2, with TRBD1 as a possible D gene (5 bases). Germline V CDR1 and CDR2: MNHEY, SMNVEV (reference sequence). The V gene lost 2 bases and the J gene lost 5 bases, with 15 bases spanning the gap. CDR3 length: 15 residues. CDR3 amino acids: CASSLAFRAPYGYTF. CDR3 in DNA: TGTGCCAGCAGTTTAGCGTTCAGGGCCCCTTATGGCTACACCTTC.

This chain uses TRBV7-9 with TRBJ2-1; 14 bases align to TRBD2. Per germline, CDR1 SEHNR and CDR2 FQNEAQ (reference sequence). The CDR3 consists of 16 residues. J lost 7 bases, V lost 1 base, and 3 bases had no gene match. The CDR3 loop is CASSLVGTSGSNEQFF. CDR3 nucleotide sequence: TGTGCCAGCAGCTTAGTCGGGACTAGCGGGAGTAATGAGCAGTTCTTC.

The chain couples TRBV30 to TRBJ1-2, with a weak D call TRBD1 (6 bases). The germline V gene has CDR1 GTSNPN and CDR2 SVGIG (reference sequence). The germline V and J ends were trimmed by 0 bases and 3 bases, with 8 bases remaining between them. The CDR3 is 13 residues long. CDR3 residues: CAWSVGQYYGYTF. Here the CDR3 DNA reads TGTGCCTGGAGTGTAGGACAGTACTATGGCTACACCTTC. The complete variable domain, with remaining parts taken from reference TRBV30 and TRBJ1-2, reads SQTIHQWPATLVQPVGSPLSLECTVEGTSNPNLYWYRQAAGRGLQLLFYSVGIGQISSEVPQNLSASRPQDRQFILSSKKLLLSDSGFYLCAWSVGQYYGYTFGSGTRLTVV.

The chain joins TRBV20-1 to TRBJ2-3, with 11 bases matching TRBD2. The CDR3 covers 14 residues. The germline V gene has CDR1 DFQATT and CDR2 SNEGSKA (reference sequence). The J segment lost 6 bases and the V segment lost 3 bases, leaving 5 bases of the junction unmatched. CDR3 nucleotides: TGCAGTGCTAGTCTTACTAGCGGGAGCGATACGCAGTATTTT. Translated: CSASLTSGSDTQYF.

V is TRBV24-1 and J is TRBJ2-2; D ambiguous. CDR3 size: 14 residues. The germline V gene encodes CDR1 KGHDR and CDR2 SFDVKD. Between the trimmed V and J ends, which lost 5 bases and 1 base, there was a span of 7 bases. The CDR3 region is CATSAAGNTGELFF. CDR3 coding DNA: TGTGCCACCAGTGCTGCAGGGAACACCGGGGAGCTGTTTTTT.

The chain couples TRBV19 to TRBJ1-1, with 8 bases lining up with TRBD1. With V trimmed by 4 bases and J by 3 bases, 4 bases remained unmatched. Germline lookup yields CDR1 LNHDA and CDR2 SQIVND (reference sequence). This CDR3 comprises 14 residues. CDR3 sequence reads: CASSRQGKHTEAFF. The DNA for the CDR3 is TGTGCCAGTAGTAGACAGGGGAAGCACACTGAAGCTTTCTTT.

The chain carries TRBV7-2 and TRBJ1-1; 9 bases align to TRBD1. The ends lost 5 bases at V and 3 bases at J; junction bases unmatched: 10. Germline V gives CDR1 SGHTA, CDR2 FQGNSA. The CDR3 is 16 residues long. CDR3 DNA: TGTGCCAGCAGCGCTTTAAGGACAGGGGAGGACACTGAAGCTTTCTTT. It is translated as CASSALRTGEDTEAFF.

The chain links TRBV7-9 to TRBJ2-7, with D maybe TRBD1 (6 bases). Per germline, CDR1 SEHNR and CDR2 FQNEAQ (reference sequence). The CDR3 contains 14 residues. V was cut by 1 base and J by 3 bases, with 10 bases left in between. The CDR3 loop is CASSLGGHYYEQYF. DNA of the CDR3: TGTGCCAGCAGCTTAGGGGGACACTACTACGAGCAGTACTTC.

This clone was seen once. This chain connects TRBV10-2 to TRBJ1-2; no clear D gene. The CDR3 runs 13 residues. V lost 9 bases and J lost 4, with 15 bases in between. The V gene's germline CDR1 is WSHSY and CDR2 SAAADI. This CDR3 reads CASSLEEGYGYTF. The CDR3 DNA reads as TGCGCCAGTTCCCTGGAGGAGGGCTATGGCTACACCTTC.